These T cell receptor beta chains were read from a single sample in a study of cytomegalovirus exposure and HLA in healthy donors. Profiled with immunoSEQ multiplex PCR; TCRdb holds only in-frame clones, not every one. The sample records about 110,000 clones, around 77% being singletons. Sequenced material: PBMCs. The receptors originated from a human donor in good health. The CDR3 runs from the conserved cysteine through the conserved F or W. D genes are given only for firm matches. The size entry is marked missing in some rows and otherwise reads once, few, many or a size class.

j_gene: TRBJ2-2
abundance: -
v_gene: TRBV5-1
d_gene: -
CDR3aa: CASSWARETGELFF
CDR3nt: TGCGCCAGCAGCTGGGCCAGAGAAACCGGGGAGCTGTTTTTT

j_gene: TRBJ2-2
abundance: -
v_gene: TRBV18
d_gene: -
CDR3aa: CASSPRTGELFF
CDR3nt: TGTGCCAGCTCACCGCGGACCGGGGAGCTGTTTTTT

j_gene: TRBJ1-3
abundance: -
v_gene: TRBV6-5
d_gene: -
CDR3aa: CASSSLNTIYF
CDR3nt: TGTGCCAGCAGTTCCCTCAACACCATATATTTT

j_gene: TRBJ1-5
abundance: -
v_gene: TRBV27
d_gene: TRBD1
CDR3aa: CASSPEGQGVNQPQHF
CDR3nt: TGTGCCAGCAGTCCGGAGGGACAGGGGGTTAATCAGCCCCAGCATTTT

j_gene: TRBJ2-1
abundance: -
v_gene: TRBV4-2
d_gene: TRBD2
CDR3aa: CASSQDPPSGKYNEQFF
CDR3nt: TGTGCCAGCAGCCAAGATCCTCCTAGCGGGAAATACAATGAGCAGTTCTTC

j_gene: TRBJ1-5
abundance: -
v_gene: TRBV2
d_gene: -
CDR3aa: CASSESVGTQQHF
CDR3nt: TGTGCCAGCAGTGAATCGGTGGGGACACAGCAGCATTTT

j_gene: TRBJ2-2
abundance: -
v_gene: TRBV7-6
d_gene: TRBD2
CDR3aa: CASSSRATSGRANTGELFF
CDR3nt: TGTGCCAGCAGCTCCCGAGCGACTAGCGGGAGGGCGAACACCGGGGAGCTGTTTTTT

j_gene: TRBJ2-7
abundance: -
v_gene: TRBV28
d_gene: TRBD1
CDR3aa: CASSSGQGVHEQYF
CDR3nt: TGTGCCAGCAGCTCGGGACAGGGGGTCCACGAGCAGTACTTC

j_gene: TRBJ2-2
abundance: once
v_gene: TRBV9
d_gene: TRBD1
CDR3aa: CASSPGDRGHTGELFF
CDR3nt: TGTGCCAGCAGCCCCGGGGACAGGGGGCATACCGGGGAGCTGTTTTTT

j_gene: TRBJ2-2
abundance: once
v_gene: TRBV5-4
d_gene: TRBD2
CDR3aa: CASALAGGRNTGELFF
CDR3nt: TGTGCCAGCGCCCTAGCGGGAGGCCGGAACACCGGGGAGCTGTTTTTT

j_gene: TRBJ2-2
abundance: -
v_gene: TRBV4-2
d_gene: TRBD1
CDR3aa: CASSQTGGSGELFF
CDR3nt: TGTGCCAGCAGCCAAACAGGGGGCAGCGGGGAGCTGTTTTTT

j_gene: TRBJ2-7
abundance: once
v_gene: TRBV7-2
d_gene: TRBD2
CDR3aa: CASSLAGGSSYEQYF
CDR3nt: TGTGCCAGCAGCTTAGCGGGAGGGAGCTCCTACGAGCAGTACTTC

j_gene: TRBJ2-7
abundance: few
v_gene: TRBV29-1
d_gene: TRBD1
CDR3aa: CSALTGYGSYEQYF
CDR3nt: TGCAGCGCTTTGACAGGGTATGGGTCCTACGAGCAGTACTTC

j_gene: TRBJ2-3
abundance: few
v_gene: TRBV6-5
d_gene: -
CDR3aa: CASSTGGGGTDTQYF
CDR3nt: TGTGCCAGCAGTACAGGAGGGGGGGGCACAGATACGCAGTATTTT

j_gene: TRBJ2-7
abundance: -
v_gene: TRBV6-1
d_gene: TRBD2
CDR3aa: CASRATSGRMYEQYF
CDR3nt: TGTGCCAGCAGGGCTACTAGCGGGAGGATGTACGAGCAGTACTTC

j_gene: TRBJ2-2
abundance: -
v_gene: TRBV6-5
d_gene: TRBD1
CDR3aa: CASSKDRGRTGELFF
CDR3nt: TGTGCCAGCAGTAAGGACAGGGGGCGGACCGGGGAGCTGTTTTTT

j_gene: TRBJ2-5
abundance: few
v_gene: TRBV10-3
d_gene: TRBD2
CDR3aa: CAISESGASGIQTQYF
CDR3nt: TGTGCCATCAGTGAGTCGGGGGCTAGCGGGATCCAGACCCAGTACTTC

j_gene: TRBJ1-3
abundance: -
v_gene: TRBV28
d_gene: TRBD1
CDR3aa: CASSPGQIGNTIYF
CDR3nt: TGTGCCAGCAGCCCGGGACAGATAGGAAACACCATATATTTT